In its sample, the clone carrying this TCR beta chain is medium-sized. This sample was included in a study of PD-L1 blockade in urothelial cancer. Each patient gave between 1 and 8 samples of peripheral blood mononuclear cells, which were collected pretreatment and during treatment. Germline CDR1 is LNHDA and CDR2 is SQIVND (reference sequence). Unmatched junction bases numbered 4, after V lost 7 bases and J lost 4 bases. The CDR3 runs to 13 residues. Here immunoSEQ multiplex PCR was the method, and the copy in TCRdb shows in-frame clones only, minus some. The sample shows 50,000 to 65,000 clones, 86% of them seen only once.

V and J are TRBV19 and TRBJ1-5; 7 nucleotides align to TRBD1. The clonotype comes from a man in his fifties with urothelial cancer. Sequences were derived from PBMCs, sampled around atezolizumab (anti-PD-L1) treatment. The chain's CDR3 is CASNRGRNQPQHF. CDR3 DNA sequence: TGTGCCAGTAACAGGGGTAGGAATCAGCCCCAGCATTTT.